The 23 T cell receptor beta chains listed next were all sequenced from one sample in a study of cytomegalovirus exposure and HLA in healthy donors. The PCR was carried out with 60 Vbeta primers and 13 Jbeta primers. The repertoire was sequenced with immunoSEQ multiplex PCR; TCRdb's copy has only in-frame clones and lacks some. Here the sample spans around 130,000 clones, 75% to 85% being singletons. Source material: PBMCs. The receptors were sampled from a girl aged 2 to 10 in good health and CMV-seronegative.

The chain recombines TRBV9 with TRBJ2-2; 12 bases are a match to TRBD2. The CDR3 totals 17 residues. The germline V gene has CDR1 SGDLS and CDR2 YYNGEE. After removal of 4 bases from V and 5 bases from J, the junction contained 9 bases not matched to a gene. The CDR3 sequence is CASSPHRLAGETGELFF. CDR3 bases: TGTGCCAGCAGCCCACACAGACTAGCGGGAGAGACCGGGGAGCTGTTTTTT.

The rearrangement uses TRBV5-1 and TRBJ2-3; 13 bases are a match to TRBD2. The germline CDR1 and CDR2 sequences are SGHRS and YFSETQ. The CDR3 extends over 17 amino acids. The J segment lost 7 bases and the V segment lost 3 bases, leaving 11 bases of the junction unmatched. In nucleotides, the CDR3 is TGCGCCAGCAGCTCAGAAGGACTAGCGGGAGTTTTGCATACGCAGTATTTT. As protein: CASSSEGLAGVLHTQYF.

This chain joins TRBV6-4 and TRBJ2-7; 7 nucleotides agree with TRBD1. The junction had 4 bases not matched to a gene; V was cut back by 9 bases and J by 2 bases. CDR1 and CDR2 from the germline V gene are MRHNA and SNTAGT. This CDR3 has 12 residues. CDR3 amino acids: CASADRPYEQYF. CDR3 DNA: TGTGCCAGTGCGGACAGGCCCTACGAGCAGTACTTC.

A single count supports this clone. The chain uses TRBV6-5 and TRBJ1-1, with 8 bases identical to TRBD1. V was pared by 6 bases and J by 1 base, with 7 bases of the junction left unmatched. The CDR3 loop spans 15 amino acids. Germline values: CDR1 MNHEY, CDR2 SVGAGI. Written as DNA, the CDR3 is TGTGCCAGCAGACCCCTTACAGGGGGGAACACTGAAGCTTTCTTT. It is translated as CASRPLTGGNTEAFF.

J is TRBJ1-5 and V is TRBV6-5; 7 nucleotides agree with TRBD1. Germline assignment: CDR1 MNHEY and CDR2 SVGAGI. V was clipped by 6 bases and J by 3 bases; unmatched bases: 8. The CDR3 contains 15 residues. The CDR3 DNA is TGTGCCAGCAGCAGGGGACAGCGAAACAATCAGCCCCAGCATTTT. Translating it yields CASSRGQRNNQPQHF.

The chain joins TRBV21-1 to TRBJ1-5; the table's D call, TRBD1, has no DNA check behind it. TRBV21-1 corresponds to a pseudogene. CDR3 size: 13 residues. CDR3 coding DNA: TGTGCCTTCTACGGGACAGGGGGTCAGCCCCAGCATTTT. Protein: CAFYGTGGQPQHF.

The genes are TRBV6-5 and TRBJ2-7; 8 bases map to TRBD2. The ends lost 6 bases at V and 7 bases at J; junction bases unmatched: 11. The CDR3 spans 14 residues. Germline lookup yields CDR1 MNHEY and CDR2 SVGAGI. The CDR3 sequence: CASSRGGVDGEQYF. In nucleotides, the CDR3 is TGTGCCAGCAGCCGGGGGGGAGTAGACGGGGAGCAGTACTTC.

The CDR3 sequence: CASTNRGQLWGEQYF. The CDR3 region has the DNA TGTGCCAGCACCAACAGGGGACAGCTCTGGGGGGAGCAGTACTTC. This rearrangement joins TRBV6-5 to TRBJ2-7; 7 bases line up with TRBD1. This CDR3 region has 15 residues. With 7 bases clipped from V and 7 bases from J, the junction kept 16 bases outside the gene matches. In germline, CDR1 is MNHEY, CDR2 SVGAGI.

V gene TRBV29-1 combines with J gene TRBJ2-3; 11 nucleotides agree with TRBD2. In germline, CDR1 is SQVTM, CDR2 ANQGSEA. The CDR3 has 15 amino acids. V shed 6 bases, J shed 2 bases, and the junction held 7 bases outside the gene matches. The CDR3 DNA is TGCAGCGTGGTTAGCGGGGGGGCTTTCACAGATACGCAGTATTTT. It specifies CSVVSGGAFTDTQYF.

The gene calls are TRBV28 and TRBJ2-2; D is possibly TRBD2 (5 bases). The germline CDR1 and CDR2 sequences are MDHEN and SYDVKM. CDR3 size: 18 residues. Trimming pared 1 base from V and 5 bases from J, leaving 20 bases between. The CDR3, as DNA: TGTGCCAGCAGTTTATCCCGCCTCGGGGTCGTTATAACCGGGGAGCTGTTTTTT. As protein: CASSLSRLGVVITGELFF.

This clone was recorded once. V usage is TRBV18 and J usage is TRBJ2-7, with TRBD1 identical over 8 bases. Germline CDR1 KGHSH, CDR2 LQKENI. V lost 3 bases to trimming and J lost 6 bases; unmatched junction nucleotides: 7. CDR3 length equals 14 residues. The CDR3 region has the DNA TGTGCCAGCTCACCCGGGACAGGCAGGCGCGAGCAGTACTTC. Encoded protein: CASSPGTGRREQYF.

In this sample, this clone turned up once. The V and J genes are TRBV4-1 and TRBJ2-3; the match to TRBD1 covers 7 bases. CDR3 size: 15 residues. Germline lookup yields CDR1 MGHRA and CDR2 YSYEKL. The ends lost 4 bases at V and 0 bases at J; junction bases unmatched: 4. The CDR3 loop is CASSPGTASTDTQYF. Written as DNA, the CDR3 is TGCGCCAGCAGCCCCGGGACAGCTAGCACAGATACGCAGTATTTT.

The rearrangement uses TRBV19 and TRBJ2-1; 9 nucleotides match TRBD1. Trimming cost V 3 bases and J 6 bases; bases outside gene matches: 6. The CDR3 has 15 residues. Germline CDR1 and CDR2: LNHDA and SQIVND (reference sequence). CDR3 residues: CASSMWDREGNEQFF. The CDR3 DNA reads TGTGCCAGTAGTATGTGGGACAGGGAGGGCAATGAGCAGTTCTTC.

V is TRBV18 and J is TRBJ1-4, with D perhaps matching TRBD1 (6 bases). Germline assignment: CDR1 KGHSH and CDR2 LQKENI. V was shortened by 3 bases and J by 6 bases, with 8 bases between the two germline ends. The CDR3 has 13 residues. The CDR3 nucleotides read TGTGCCAGCTCACCGGACAGTTATGAAAAACTGTTTTTT. Translation: CASSPDSYEKLFF.

The V call is TRBV9, the J call TRBJ1-1, with 10 bases fitting TRBD1. The germline V gene encodes CDR1 SGDLS and CDR2 YYNGEE. V lost 2 bases to trimming and J lost 11 bases; unmatched junction nucleotides: 6. CDR3 length: 13 residues. CDR3 amino acids: CASSVTGGAPAFF. Here the CDR3 DNA reads TGTGCCAGCAGCGTGACAGGGGGCGCCCCGGCTTTCTTT.

This sequence joins TRBV7-9 and TRBJ1-1; D is uncertain. This CDR3 has 14 amino acids. Trimming shortened V by 7 bases and J by 3 bases, and 15 bases separated the two germline ends. The germline CDR1 and CDR2 sequences are SEHNR and FQNEAQ (reference sequence). The CDR3 DNA is TGTGCCAGCACCGAAGCGGGAGTTGACACTGAAGCTTTCTTT. This gives the protein CASTEAGVDTEAFF.

The gene calls are TRBV5-1 and TRBJ1-2; D might be TRBD1 (5 bases). Germline V CDR1 and CDR2: SGHRS, YFSETQ. V lost 0 bases and J 7 bases, leaving 7 bases between the germline ends. The CDR3 is 12 amino acids. CDR3 residues: CASSLDGGGYTF. CDR3 nucleotides: TGCGCCAGCAGCTTGGACGGGGGTGGCTACACCTTC.

The rearrangement uses TRBV5-1 and TRBJ1-1; no reliable D call. CDR1 and CDR2 (germline): SGHRS, YFSETQ. The CDR3 is 16 amino acids. Trimming removed 0 bases at V and 3 bases at J, with 15 bases between. The CDR3 DNA reads as TGCGCCAGCAGCTTGGTTTTTCGGGGATCCGACACTGAAGCTTTCTTT. Translation: CASSLVFRGSDTEAFF.

V is TRBV7-9 and J is TRBJ2-7, with 8 bases identical to TRBD1. Trimming removed 5 bases from V and 11 bases from J; junction bases left unmatched: 5. The germline V gene encodes CDR1 SEHNR and CDR2 FQNEAQ (reference sequence). This CDR3 region has 11 residues. The CDR3 is CASSDGQGKYF. As DNA, the CDR3 is TGTGCCAGCAGCGACGGACAGGGAAAGTACTTC.

The genes are TRBV21-1 and TRBJ2-7; TRBD2 is the table's D call, not checked against the DNA. TRBV21-1 is flagged as a pseudogene. This CDR3 is 19 amino acids long. The CDR3: CASSKKGKRRPPRTYEQYF. CDR3 DNA sequence: TGTGCCAGCAGCAAAAAAGGAAAGCGGAGGCCTCCTCGTACCTACGAGCAGTACTTC.

The chain combines TRBV30 with TRBJ2-1; TRBD2 agrees at 8 bases. The germline gives CDR1 GTSNPN, CDR2 SVGIG (reference sequence). This CDR3 comprises 14 residues. V lost 4 bases, J lost 1 base, and 3 bases stayed unmatched. This chain's CDR3 is CAWTGGISYNEQFF. The CDR3 nucleotides read TGTGCCTGGACGGGGGGGATATCCTACAATGAGCAGTTCTTC.

The J gene is TRBJ2-7, the V gene TRBV7-2; 9 bases are shared with TRBD2. The CDR3 loop spans 14 amino acids. CDR1 and CDR2 from the germline V gene are SGHTA and FQGNSA. Trimming cost V 0 bases and J 3 bases; bases outside gene matches: 0. CDR3 DNA: TGTGCCAGCAGCTTAGCTAGCGGGAGCTACGAGCAGTACTTC. It encodes CASSLASGSYEQYF.

This rearrangement joins TRBV5-1 to TRBJ2-6; perhaps TRBD1 as D (6 bases). The germline CDR1 and CDR2 sequences are SGHRS and YFSETQ. Trimming removed 2 bases at V and 0 bases at J, with 9 bases between. The CDR3 length is 16 residues. This chain's CDR3 is CASSFGQNSGANVLTF. The CDR3 DNA reads as TGCGCCAGCAGCTTCGGACAGAACTCTGGGGCCAACGTCCTGACTTTC.